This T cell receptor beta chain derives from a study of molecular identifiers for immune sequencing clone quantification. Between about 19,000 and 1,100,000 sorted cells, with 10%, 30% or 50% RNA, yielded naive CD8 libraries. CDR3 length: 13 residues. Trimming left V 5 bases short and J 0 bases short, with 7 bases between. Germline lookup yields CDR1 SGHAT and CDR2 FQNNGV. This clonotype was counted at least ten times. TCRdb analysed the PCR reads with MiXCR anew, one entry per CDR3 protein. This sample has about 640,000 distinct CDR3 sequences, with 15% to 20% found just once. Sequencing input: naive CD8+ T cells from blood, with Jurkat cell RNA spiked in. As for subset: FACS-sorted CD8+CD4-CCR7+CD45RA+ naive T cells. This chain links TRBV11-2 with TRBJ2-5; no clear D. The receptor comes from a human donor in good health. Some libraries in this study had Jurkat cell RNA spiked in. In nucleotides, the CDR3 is TGTGCCAGCAGCGCGGATTACCAAGAGACCCAGTACTTC. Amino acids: CASSADYQETQYF.